This TCR beta chain was found in a study of T-cell reconstitution after alpha-beta-depleted transplantation in children. Construction of the TCRbeta library involved unique molecular identifiers. Each CDR3 protein is one row after TCRdb ran MiXCR on the PCR reads. This sample yields 250,000 to 350,000 distinct CDR3 sequences, of which 9.9% are seen a single time; roughly a tenth belongs to the top ten. Losses at the gene ends were 5 bases for V and 3 bases for J; bases not matched to a gene: 5. The CDR3 spans 15 residues. Germline lookup yields CDR1 MNHEY and CDR2 SMNVEV (reference sequence). Sequencing was performed on PBMCs from the stem cell graft donor, taken from the stem cell graft. This TCR was sampled from a human donor who donated a stem cell graft to a child with SCID. The chain couples TRBV27 to TRBJ2-3; 10 nucleotides match TRBD2. As DNA, the CDR3 is TGTGCCAGCAGTACGGGACTAGCGTGGACAGATACGCAGTATTTT. Its translation is CASSTGLAWTDTQYF.